This TCR beta chain was documented in a study of Ad26.COV2.S vaccination and SARS-CoV-2 variants. Study information: The Ad26.COV2.S arm of the COV1001 trial was where the donor was placed.

Documented treatment: about 20 received Ad26.COV2.S at low or high dose, single or two shots; a few received placebo; per-sample allocation not given. It was on day 63 after the first vaccine or placebo injection that samples were taken. Here immunoSEQ multiplex PCR was the method, and the copy in TCRdb shows in-frame clones only, minus some. The table shows roughly 300,000 clones, with around nine tenths occurring only once. The CDR3 is 16 amino acids. J gave up 1 base and V 3 bases, and 3 bases lay outside the gene matches. CDR1 is ENHRY, CDR2 SYGVKD, per germline. The chain joins TRBV10-3 to TRBJ2-1; TRBD1 agrees at 10 bases. The sequencing used peripheral blood, collected in a trial of Ad26.COV2.S vaccine versus placebo. The clonotype comes from a person aged 18-60 years who received the Ad26.COV2.S COVID-19 vaccine or a placebo. The CDR3 is CAISERGQGSYNEQFF. The CDR3 DNA sequence: TGTGCCATCAGTGAAAGGGGACAGGGGTCCTACAATGAGCAGTTCTTC.